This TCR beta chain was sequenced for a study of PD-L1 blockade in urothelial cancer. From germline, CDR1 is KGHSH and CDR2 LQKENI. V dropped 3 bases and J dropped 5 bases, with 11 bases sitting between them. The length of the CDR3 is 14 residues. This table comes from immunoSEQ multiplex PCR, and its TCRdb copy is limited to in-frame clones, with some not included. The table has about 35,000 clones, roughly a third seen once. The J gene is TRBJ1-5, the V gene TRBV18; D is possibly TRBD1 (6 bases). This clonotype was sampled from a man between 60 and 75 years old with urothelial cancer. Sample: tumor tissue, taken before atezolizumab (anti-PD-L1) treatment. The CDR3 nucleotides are TGTGCCAGCTCACCGTCGGACAGTTATCAGCCCCAGCATTTT. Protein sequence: CASSPSDSYQPQHF.